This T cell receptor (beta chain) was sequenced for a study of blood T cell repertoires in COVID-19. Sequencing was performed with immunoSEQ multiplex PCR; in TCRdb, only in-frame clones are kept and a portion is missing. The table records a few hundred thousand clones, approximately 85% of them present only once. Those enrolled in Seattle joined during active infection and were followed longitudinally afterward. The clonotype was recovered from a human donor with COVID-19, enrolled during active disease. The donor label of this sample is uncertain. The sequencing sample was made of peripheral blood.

This CDR3 reads CASMAGRRSNQPQHF. CDR3 coding DNA: TGTGCCAGTATGGCAGGCCGGCGTAGCAATCAGCCCCAGCATTTT. The rearrangement uses TRBV19 and TRBJ1-5; D unresolved. The CDR3 spans 15 residues. Germline-derived CDR1 and CDR2 are LNHDA and SQIVND (reference sequence). Deletions cut 7 bases from V and 0 bases from J, with 13 bases between.